Sequencing of this T cell receptor (beta chain) was carried out in a study of circulating and synovial CD4+ cells in juvenile arthritis. Overall study results and limits: Shared-clonotype fractions with synovium likely underestimate full repertoire overlap. Diversity here was lower than in bulk blood CD4 cells. Vbeta family usage analysis did not detect the pathogenic-like versus bulk difference.

V shed 2 bases, J shed 7 bases, and the junction held 7 bases outside the gene matches. The CDR3 has 15 residues. Looked up from germline, CDR1 is SGHTA and CDR2 is FQGNSA. About this clone itself: Its antigen is currently unknown.

This table comes from immunoSEQ multiplex PCR, and its TCRdb copy is limited to in-frame clones, with some not included. The sample records over 30,000 clones, about 95% being singletons. The TCR sequence derives from a human donor with juvenile idiopathic arthritis. The chain joins TRBV7-2 to TRBJ1-2; 10 nucleotides align to TRBD1. The sequencing input was CD4+ T cells from blood. The CDR3 region is CASSLPSTGGSGYTF. The CDR3 bases are TGTGCCAGCAGCTTACCCTCGACAGGGGGCAGTGGCTACACCTTC.